What follows are 32 T cell receptor beta chains derived from one specimen sequenced in a study of read filtering for tumor transcriptome and immune sequencing. This library used approximately 0.4 ug RNA and molecular barcoded adaptors spanning alpha/delta and beta/gamma chains. TCRdb redid the calling of the reads with MiXCR, one entry per CDR3 protein. The sample lists 100,000 to 150,000 distinct CDR3 sequences; about 12% were seen once. Sequencing was done on a sample of a population of CD138-negative cells sorted from bone marrow. The receptors come from a donor at least 40 years old with multiple myeloma.

This clonotype came up a few times. This may arise from a read error, as a much more abundant clone is one base away. The rearrangement links TRBV12-3 or TRBV12-4 to TRBJ1-1; a weak D match, TRBD1 (6 bases). The CDR3 extends over 13 amino acids. CDR3 nucleotide sequence: TGTGCCAGCAGTTTGGAGGGACACCTTGAAGCTTCCTTT. It encodes CASSLEGHLEASF.

This clonotype was observed many times. The chain joins TRBV12-5 to TRBJ1-1; D is undetermined. Trimming pared 0 bases from V and 2 bases from J, leaving 13 bases between. Germline CDR1 LGHNT, CDR2 FRNRAP. The CDR3 length is 16 residues. CDR3 coding DNA: TGTGCTAGTGGTTTGGTACTCGCGGCAGTTAACACTGAAGCTTTCTTT. Its protein is CASGLVLAAVNTEAFF.

This clonotype showed up many times. This chain connects TRBV15 to TRBJ2-1; D unclear. Trimming stripped 8 bases from V and 0 bases from J, with 11 bases between. The CDR3 length is 14 residues. Germline V CDR1 and CDR2: LNHNV, YYDKDF (reference sequence). The CDR3 spells CATRGPFSYNEQFF. In DNA, the CDR3 is TGTGCCACCCGAGGTCCTTTCTCCTACAATGAGCAGTTCTTC.

This clonotype appeared many times. J is TRBJ2-2 and V is TRBV5-1; possibly TRBD2 for D (6 bases). CDR3 length: 16 residues. Germline V gene data show CDR1 as SGHRS and CDR2 as YFSETQ. Trimming took off 5 bases at V and 0 bases at J, with 14 bases between the two ends. CDR3 coding DNA: TGCGCCAGCAGGCGGGAAGGGGCCGCGAACACCGGGGAGCTGTTTTTT. This encodes CASRREGAANTGELFF.

This clonotype occurred many times. The chain couples TRBV4-1 to TRBJ2-1, with 7 positions matching TRBD2. Germline CDR1 and CDR2: MGHRA and YSYEKL. Losses at the gene ends were 4 bases for V and 5 bases for J; bases not matched to a gene: 5. The CDR3 has 14 amino acids. The CDR3 DNA is TGCGCCAGCAGCCCCAGCGGGGCGGACAATGAGCAGTTCTTC. Protein sequence: CASSPSGADNEQFF.

This clonotype was picked up many times. J is TRBJ2-2 and V is TRBV10-2; TRBD1 matches 9 bases. Trimming removed 1 base from V and 1 base from J; junction bases left unmatched: 1. The CDR3 totals 16 residues. CDR1 and CDR2 (germline): WSHSY, SAAADI. The CDR3 DNA reads TGCGCCAGCAGTGAGTGGGACAGGGTGAACACCGGGGAGCTGTTTTTT. Its translation is CASSEWDRVNTGELFF.

This clonotype was picked up many times. The rearrangement links TRBV13 to TRBJ2-7; D tentatively fits TRBD1 or TRBD2 (5 bases each). This CDR3 contains 15 residues. CDR1 is PRHDT and CDR2 is FYEKMQ in the germline V gene (reference sequence). V was pared by 5 bases and J by 4 bases, with 18 bases between. CDR3 loop: CASSTREGDVYEQYF. Written as DNA, the CDR3 is TGTGCCAGCAGCACCCGGGAAGGGGATGTATACGAGCAGTACTTC.

This clonotype was counted many times. The rearrangement joins TRBV3-1 to TRBJ2-1; TRBD1 aligns across 11 bases. CDR1 and CDR2 (germline): LGHDT, YNNKEL (reference sequence). V gave up 4 bases and J gave up 10 bases; unmatched junction bases: 9. The CDR3 is made up of 15 amino acids. The CDR3 is CASSLWDRGRYEQFF. The CDR3, as DNA: TGTGCCAGCAGCCTTTGGGACAGGGGGAGATACGAGCAGTTCTTC.

This clonotype was counted ten times or more. J is TRBJ2-2 and V is TRBV2; 8 bases agree with TRBD2. There are 16 residues in the CDR3. V was clipped by 10 bases and J by 0 bases; unmatched bases: 10. Germline V lookup: CDR1 SNHLY, CDR2 FYNNEI. CDR3 loop: CATHDQGLANTGELFF. In DNA form, the CDR3 reads TGTGCCACCCACGACCAGGGACTAGCGAACACCGGGGAGCTGTTTTTT.

This clonotype was counted many times. V and J are TRBV6-2 or TRBV6-3 and TRBJ1-1; no definite D call. The CDR3 consists of 15 residues. The V end was cut by 5 bases, the J end by 8 bases, with 21 bases between. Germline V CDR1 and CDR2: MNHEY, SVGEGT. CDR3 sequence (DNA): TGTGCCAGCAGTACAAGAGACCTGGACGCGCTCGAAGCTTTCTTT. It translates to CASSTRDLDALEAFF.

Comments on this clonotype: This may come from a read error, since a much larger clone is one base off. Here the CDR3 omits its conserved ending phenylalanine or tryptophan, so a read error is the likely source. Because the CDR3's place on the DNA is in doubt, the DNA is left out and the CDR3 is given as listed by TCRdb. The chain joins TRBV3-1 to TRBJ2-1; the DNA was not compared with TRBD1, the D call given in the table. Germline V gene data show CDR1 as LGHDT and CDR2 as YNNKEL (reference sequence). Inclusive of both ends, the CDR3 amounts to 12 amino acids. The CDR3 sequence is CASSQDRAPGFI.

The V and J genes are TRBV10-3 and TRBJ1-1; D possibly corresponds to TRBD1 (5 bases). Between the trimmed V and J ends, which lost 3 bases and 4 bases, there was a span of 9 bases. The germline CDR1 and CDR2 sequences are ENHRY and SYGVKD. CDR3 length equals 13 residues. CDR3 protein: CAISEGAPTEAFF. The CDR3 DNA reads as TGTGCCATCAGTGAAGGGGCGCCCACTGAAGCTTTCTTT.

This clonotype was counted ten times or more. The chain couples TRBV27 to TRBJ2-1; the match to TRBD2 covers 9 bases. The germline V gene encodes CDR1 MNHEY and CDR2 SMNVEV (reference sequence). The CDR3 extends over 16 amino acids. V lost 5 bases, J lost 4 bases, and 9 bases stayed unmatched. The CDR3 DNA reads TGTGCCAGCAGTCCGGCCGGGACTAGCCGTTACAATGAGCAGTTCTTC. It specifies CASSPAGTSRYNEQFF.

In this sample, this clonotype turned up many times. This chain links TRBV6-6 with TRBJ1-2, with D perhaps TRBD1 (5 bases). The CDR3 spans 13 residues. V was pared by 5 bases and J by 3 bases, with 10 bases between. Germline V gene data show CDR1 as MNHNY and CDR2 as SVGAGI (reference sequence). The CDR3 region has the DNA TGTGCCAGCAGTGCCGGGACTTACTATGGCTACACCTTC. Its protein is CASSAGTYYGYTF.

This clonotype was observed many times. The rearrangement joins TRBV7-8 to TRBJ2-7; D is possibly TRBD1 (6 bases). V was clipped by 2 bases and J by 2 bases, with 10 bases between them. Germline V gene lookup returns CDR1 SGHVS and CDR2 FQNEAQ. The CDR3 covers 14 residues. The CDR3 DNA is TGTGCCAGCAGCTTAATTCAGGGGACCTACGAGCAGTACTTC. Translation gives CASSLIQGTYEQYF.

About this clonotype: With a much larger clone just one base away, this may be a read error. This CDR3 fails to terminate in the conserved phenylalanine or tryptophan, so it likely reflects a read error. The rearrangement uses TRBV6-6 and TRBJ2-2; 13 bases agree with TRBD2. This CDR3 has 18 amino acids. With 5 bases clipped from V and 4 bases from J, the junction kept 10 bases outside the gene matches. The germline V gene has CDR1 MNHNY and CDR2 SVGAGI (reference sequence). CDR3 sequence (DNA): TGTGCCAGCAGTCTCGGACTAGCGGGAGTACCGGTCACCGGGGAGCTGTTTTCT. Residues: CASSLGLAGVPVTGELFS.

This clonotype appeared many times. Compared with germline, one end of the junction differs, possibly owing to a read error. The chain uses TRBV7-6 and TRBJ2-1, with TRBD1 as a possible D gene (6 bases). Looked up from germline, CDR1 is SGHVS and CDR2 is FNYEAQ. The CDR3 runs to 14 residues. The CDR3 is CASSQRGKGNKQFF. The CDR3, as DNA: TGTGCCAGCAGCCAAAGGGGGAAGGGCAATAAGCAGTTCTTC.

The genes are TRBV12-3 or TRBV12-4 and TRBJ1-1, with TRBD1 matching 10 bases. V lost 5 bases and J lost 4; bases outside the gene matches: 7. This CDR3 is 15 amino acids long. The CDR3: CASSEDRGDSTEAFF. The DNA for the CDR3 is TGTGCCAGCAGTGAGGACAGGGGGGATAGCACTGAAGCTTTCTTT.

As to this clonotype: A much more abundant neighbour one base away suggests this may be a read error. Because it lacks the conserved phenylalanine or tryptophan at the end, this CDR3 is likely a read error. The chain joins TRBV7-2 to TRBJ2-5, with 11 bases fitting TRBD1. Germline loops: CDR1 SGHTA, CDR2 FQGNSA. Losses at the gene ends were 0 bases for V and 5 bases for J; bases not matched to a gene: 5. The CDR3 is made up of 16 amino acids. The CDR3 is CASSLAWTGGQETQYS. The CDR3 nucleotides read TGTGCCAGCAGCTTAGCGTGGACAGGGGGCCAGGAGACCCAGTACTCC.

Only a few counts were recorded for this clonotype. The chain recombines TRBV7-9 with TRBJ2-1, with TRBD2 matching 8 bases. The V segment lost 2 bases and the J segment 4 bases; nucleotides outside the gene matches: 4. The CDR3 extends over 15 amino acids. The V gene's germline CDR1 is SEHNR and CDR2 FQNEAQ (reference sequence). The CDR3 DNA is TGTGCCAGCAGCTTACGGGTAGCGGGATACAATGAGCAGTTCTTC. This gives the protein CASSLRVAGYNEQFF.

This clonotype was observed many times. The genes are TRBV14 and TRBJ2-7; no definite D call. CDR1 SGHDN and CDR2 FVKESK come from the germline V gene. The CDR3 extends over 12 amino acids. The V and J ends lost 4 bases and 5 bases respectively, with 9 bases between them. CDR3 bases: TGTGCCAGCAGCCCACGTGGAGACGAGCAGTACTTC. Protein sequence: CASSPRGDEQYF.

This clonotype was observed many times. The genes are TRBV20-1 and TRBJ2-5; a possible D gene is TRBD2 (5 bases). Germline V CDR1 and CDR2: DFQATT, SNEGSKA (reference sequence). This CDR3 contains 11 residues. Trimming took off 6 bases at V and 5 bases at J, with 10 bases between the two ends. The CDR3 DNA reads as TGCAGTGCGGAGAGGACTGAGACCCAGTACTTC. Protein sequence: CSAERTETQYF.

This clonotype appeared many times. This chain connects TRBV5-4 to TRBJ2-1; 8 bases line up with TRBD2. The V gene's germline CDR1 is SGHNT and CDR2 YYREEE (reference sequence). Unmatched junction bases numbered 10, after V lost 4 bases and J lost 1 base. This CDR3 spans 17 amino acids. The CDR3 sequence: CASSGAGSGDSYNEQFF. The CDR3 coding sequence is TGTGCCAGCAGCGGTGCGGGTAGCGGGGATTCCTACAATGAGCAGTTCTTC.

This clonotype was recorded many times. This sequence joins TRBV7-6 and TRBJ2-7; D unresolved. Trimming cost V 5 bases and J 5 bases, with 22 bases left between them. Germline loops: CDR1 SGHVS, CDR2 FNYEAQ. The CDR3 length is 16 residues. CDR3 amino acids: CASSPRSAPFPHEQYF. The CDR3 DNA sequence: TGTGCCAGCAGCCCCCGAAGTGCCCCCTTTCCCCACGAGCAGTACTTC. Supplemented by reference TRBV7-6 and TRBJ2-7, the full variable domain reads GAGVSQSPRYKVTKRGQDVALRCDPISGHVSLYWYRQALGQGPEFLTYFNYEAQQDKSGLPNDRFSAERPEGSISTLTIQRTEQRDSAMYRCASSPRSAPFPHEQYFGPGTRLTVT.

This clonotype was seen ten or more times. The genes are TRBV19 and TRBJ1-6, with unresolved D. The V end lost 0 bases, the J end lost 10 bases, and 10 bases lay between the germline ends. The CDR3 contains 14 residues. Germline assignment: CDR1 LNHDA and CDR2 SQIVND (reference sequence). For the CDR3, the DNA is TGTGCCAGTAGTATAGAGCCGGGGTCCTCACCCCTCCACTTT. Amino acid sequence: CASSIEPGSSPLHF.

This clonotype was recorded many times. The chain carries TRBV27 and TRBJ2-1; unclear D gene. The germline gives CDR1 MNHEY, CDR2 SMNVEV (reference sequence). V dropped 6 bases and J dropped 3 bases, with 18 bases sitting between them. CDR3 length: 16 residues. The chain's CDR3 is CASRPATLVGYNEQFF. The CDR3 DNA sequence: TGTGCCAGCAGACCTGCCACCTTAGTGGGCTACAATGAGCAGTTCTTC.

This clonotype was found many times. This chain uses TRBV19 with TRBJ1-2; 7 positions match TRBD1. Losses at the gene ends were 7 bases for V and 4 bases for J; bases not matched to a gene: 3. This CDR3 has 12 residues. CDR1 and CDR2 (germline): LNHDA, SQIVND (reference sequence). The CDR3 protein is CASTGTVYGYTF. The CDR3 nucleotides read TGTGCCAGTACCGGGACAGTCTATGGCTACACCTTC.

This clonotype showed up many times. V gene TRBV11-3 combines with J gene TRBJ2-2; no reliable D call. Germline CDR1 SGHNT, CDR2 YENEEA. With 7 bases removed from V and 1 base from J, the gap between germline ends came to 7 bases. This CDR3 has 13 amino acids. Here the CDR3 reads CASIGGNTGELFF. CDR3 sequence (DNA): TGTGCCAGCATTGGCGGGAACACCGGGGAGCTGTTTTTT.

This chain joins TRBV6-5 and TRBJ1-3, with D possibly matching TRBD1 (6 bases). Germline V CDR1 and CDR2: MNHEY, SVGAGI. V was pared by 0 bases and J by 0 bases, with 12 bases between. The CDR3 has 17 residues. CDR3 amino acids: CASSYSGGPRSGNTIYF. The CDR3 DNA reads TGTGCCAGCAGTTACTCGGGGGGCCCTCGCTCTGGAAACACCATATATTTT.

V gene TRBV18 combines with J gene TRBJ2-7, with a possible D match to TRBD1 (6 bases). The germline CDR1 and CDR2 sequences are KGHSH and LQKENI. The CDR3 spans 12 residues. V gave up 6 bases and J gave up 9 bases, with 15 bases separating them. The CDR3 DNA reads TGTGCCAGCTCCGACGACAGGAGGTGGCAGTACTTC. Amino acids: CASSDDRRWQYF. Supplemented by reference TRBV18 and TRBJ2-7, the full variable domain reads NAGVMQNPRHLVRRRGQEARLRCSPMKGHSHVYWYRQLPEEGLKFMVYLQKENIIDESGMPKERFSAEFPKEGPSILRIQQVVRGDSAAYFCASSDDRRWQYFGPGTRLTVT.

For this clonotype: This may arise from a read error, as a much more abundant clone is one base away. The chain carries TRBV20-1 and TRBJ2-5, with 11 bases matching TRBD2. From germline, CDR1 is DFQATT and CDR2 SNEGSKA (reference sequence). This CDR3 has 15 amino acids. J lost 5 bases, V lost 5 bases, and 10 bases had no gene match. The chain's CDR3 is CSAGVSGRAGETQYF. DNA of the CDR3: TGCAGTGCTGGAGTTAGCGGGAGGGCCGGGGAGACCCAGTACTTC.

This clonotype came up many times. The chain combines TRBV7-2 with TRBJ1-1; D might be TRBD1 (5 bases). Trimming took 5 bases from V and 5 from J, leaving 12 bases between them. The CDR3 extends over 13 amino acids. Germline V gives CDR1 SGHTA, CDR2 FQGNSA. The CDR3 DNA reads TGTGCCAGCAGCGTCTGGTGGGGGACTGAAGCTTTCTTT. Encoded protein: CASSVWWGTEAFF.